These 21 T cell receptor beta chains were sequenced from one sample in a study of T cells in Graves' hyperthyroidism and ophthalmopathy. RNA transcripts were the template for amplifying TCR beta CDR3 regions. TCR CDR3 regions were first amplified by RT-PCR with HTBI primers. TCRdb reprocessed the multiplex PCR reads with MiXCR, giving one entry per CDR3 protein. The top ten clones hold around 32% of a sample with some 350,000 distinct CDR3 sequences, approximately 14% of them seen once. The material sequenced was blood. These receptors came from a woman aged 35 to 49 with Graves' ophthalmopathy.

Ten or more counts support this clonotype. The V call is TRBV24-1, the J call TRBJ2-1; perhaps TRBD1 as D (6 bases). V lost 7 bases, J lost 3 bases, and 15 bases lay in between. CDR1 KGHDR and CDR2 SFDVKD come from the germline V gene. The CDR3 consists of 15 residues. The CDR3 DNA sequence: TGTGCCACCAGCCCTACGGGACAATACTACAATGAGCAGTTCTTC. Amino acid sequence: CATSPTGQYYNEQFF.

There are many counts of this clonotype. The J gene is TRBJ1-4, the V gene TRBV2; TRBD1 is a possible D gene (5 bases). This CDR3 contains 13 residues. V dropped 8 bases and J dropped 8 bases, with 15 bases sitting between them. The germline CDR1 and CDR2 sequences are SNHLY and FYNNEI. The CDR3 sequence: CASLPRAGEKLFF. In DNA form, the CDR3 reads TGTGCCAGCCTCCCCAGGGCAGGAGAAAAACTGTTTTTT.

In this sample, this clonotype turned up many times. The CDR3 DNA is TGCAGTGCTAGAACGGTTGGCTATAATTCACCCCTCCACTTT. Translated: CSARTVGYNSPLHF. The rearrangement joins TRBV20-1 to TRBJ1-6, with unresolved D. Between the trimmed V and J ends, which lost 2 bases and 3 bases, there was a span of 8 bases. The CDR3 is 14 residues long. Germline CDR1 reads DFQATT; CDR2 reads SNEGSKA (reference sequence).

This chain connects TRBV7-9 to TRBJ1-6; 7 bases are a match to TRBD1. Germline CDR1 is SEHNR and CDR2 is FQNEAQ (reference sequence). CDR3 length: 17 residues. After removal of 7 bases from V and 7 bases from J, the junction contained 16 bases not matched to a gene. CDR3 DNA sequence: TGTGCCAGCACTGGAGATAGGGGGCGGTCGGTCAATTCACCCCTCCACTTT. This gives the protein CASTGDRGRSVNSPLHF.

Concerning this clonotype itself: A much larger clonotype is one base distant, so this may be a read error. This chain connects TRBV10-3 to TRBJ2-5; 8 positions agree with TRBD2. CDR1 and CDR2 (germline): ENHRY, SYGVKD. The CDR3 contains 15 residues. V lost 4 bases to trimming and J lost 9 bases; unmatched junction nucleotides: 13. The CDR3 spells CAISARRGVVEAQYF. The DNA of the CDR3 is TGTGCCATCAGTGCCAGGCGGGGGGTTGTGGAGGCCCAGTACTTC.

Points on this clonotype: This may be a read error, as it is one base from a much larger clone. The chain carries TRBV6-9 and TRBJ2-2; 8 bases match TRBD2. The CDR3 extends over 15 amino acids. Looked up from germline, CDR1 is MNHGY and CDR2 is SVAAGI. CDR3 coding DNA: TGTGCCAGCAGATTAGCGGGGTCAAACACCGGGGAGCTGGTTTTT. It specifies CASRLAGSNTGELVF.

At least ten counts were recorded for this clonotype. The chain links TRBV25-1 to TRBJ1-1, with a possible D match to TRBD1 (6 bases). In germline, CDR1 is MGHDK, CDR2 SYGVNS. V lost 1 base and J lost 11, with 11 bases in between. The length of the CDR3 is 12 residues. The CDR3 here is CASSELGGMAFF. CDR3 nucleotide sequence: TGTGCCAGCAGTGAATTAGGGGGGATGGCTTTCTTT.

This clonotype was recorded a few times. This may stem from a read error, because a much larger clone lies one nucleotide away. The genes are TRBV7-8 and TRBJ2-1, with a tentative D call TRBD1 (5 bases). Germline CDR1 SGHVS, CDR2 FQNEAQ. CDR3 length equals 18 residues. The DNA for the CDR3 is TGTGCCGGCAGCTTACGAGTGACAGCCTCCTACTCCTACAATGAGCAGTTCTTC. As protein: CAGSLRVTASYSYNEQFF.

This clonotype has a count of ten or more. This chain connects TRBV7-2 to TRBJ2-3; D possibly corresponds to TRBD2 (6 bases). The V end was cut by 5 bases, the J end by 8 bases, with 11 bases between. The germline V gene encodes CDR1 SGHTA and CDR2 FQGNSA. This CDR3 spans 12 amino acids. CDR3 DNA sequence: TGTGCCAGCAGCCACCCGGAGGGTACGCAGTATTTT. This encodes CASSHPEGTQYF. Looking up the rest from reference TRBV7-2 and TRBJ2-3 gives the full variable domain: GAGVSQSPSNKVTEKGKDVELRCDPISGHTALYWYRQSLGQGLEFLIYFQGNSAPDKSGLPSDRFSAERTGGSVSTLTIQRTQQEDSAVYLCASSHPEGTQYFGPGTRLTVL.

The sample holds many counts of this clonotype. The V and J genes are TRBV28 and TRBJ2-7, with 8 bases that match TRBD2. This CDR3 has 11 residues. CDR1 is MDHEN, CDR2 SYDVKM, per germline. V lost 8 bases to trimming and J lost 7 bases; unmatched junction nucleotides: 4. The CDR3 sequence is CASRSGGEQYF. CDR3 DNA: TGTGCCAGCCGAAGCGGGGGAGAGCAGTACTTC.

The J gene is TRBJ2-3, the V gene TRBV29-1, with TRBD2 matching 12 bases. The germline V gene encodes CDR1 SQVTM and CDR2 ANQGSEA. With V trimmed by 7 bases and J by 0 bases, 14 bases remained unmatched. This CDR3 spans 18 amino acids. CDR3 amino acids: CSAKGIAGLAGSTDTQYF. Here the CDR3 DNA reads TGCAGCGCCAAGGGGATTGCCGGACTAGCGGGAAGCACAGATACGCAGTATTTT.

This clonotype was counted at least ten times. V gene TRBV2 combines with J gene TRBJ1-4; 11 nucleotides match TRBD1. The CDR3 is made up of 14 amino acids. V shed 6 bases, J shed 7 bases, and the junction held 4 bases outside the gene matches. Germline V gene lookup returns CDR1 SNHLY and CDR2 FYNNEI. CDR3 sequence (DNA): TGTGCCAGCAGGGGGACAGGGGGTAGTGAAAAACTGTTTTTT. Translating gives CASRGTGGSEKLFF.

As regards this clonotype: A much more abundant neighbour one base away suggests this may be a read error. Without the conserved terminal phenylalanine or tryptophan, this CDR3 likely stems from a read error. This chain uses TRBV29-1 with TRBJ2-3, with TRBD1 matching 9 bases. Germline values: CDR1 SQVTM, CDR2 ANQGSEA. Trimming took 0 bases from V and 0 from J; bases not matched to a gene: 7. The CDR3 runs to 17 residues. The CDR3 DNA follows: TGCAGCGTTGAAGATCGAGGGACAGGGTCCAGCACAGATACGCAGTATCTT. It codes for CSVEDRGTGSSTDTQYL.

In its sample, this clonotype was seen many times. The chain is built from TRBV3-1 and TRBJ1-2; no clear D. The V gene's germline CDR1 is LGHDT and CDR2 YNNKEL (reference sequence). Trimming removed 1 base from V and 8 bases from J, with 11 bases in between. CDR3 length: 13 amino acids. Here the CDR3 reads CASSQVIDYGYTF. The CDR3 DNA follows: TGTGCCAGCAGCCAAGTTATTGATTACGGCTACACCTTC.

This clonotype was counted many times. V is TRBV20-1 and J is TRBJ1-1; D possibly corresponds to TRBD1 (6 bases). The CDR3 is 14 residues long. The germline V and J ends were trimmed by 0 bases and 4 bases, with 12 bases remaining between them. The germline gives CDR1 DFQATT, CDR2 SNEGSKA (reference sequence). The CDR3 reads CSARDTRDITEAFF. The CDR3 bases are TGCAGTGCTAGAGATACCCGGGACATCACTGAAGCTTTCTTT.

V is TRBV7-9 and J is TRBJ1-6; D not resolved. Trimming pared 1 base from V and 11 bases from J, leaving 9 bases between. Germline values: CDR1 SEHNR, CDR2 FQNEAQ (reference sequence). The CDR3 extends over 13 amino acids. CDR3 nucleotides: TGTGCCAGCAGCTTAGATGGTGTCACACCCCTCCACTTT. Translated, it gives CASSLDGVTPLHF.

This clonotype was seen at least ten times. The V gene is TRBV20-1, the J gene TRBJ2-7, with TRBD1 identical over 7 bases. After removal of 3 bases from V and 0 bases from J, the junction contained 2 bases not matched to a gene. The V gene's germline CDR1 is DFQATT and CDR2 SNEGSKA (reference sequence). The CDR3 spans 13 residues. The CDR3 DNA reads as TGCAGTGCTAGTGGGACAGACTCCTACGAGCAGTACTTC. It codes for CSASGTDSYEQYF.

This clonotype was counted ten times or more. The gene calls are TRBV28 and TRBJ2-1; 15 nucleotides agree with TRBD2. Germline V gene sequence: CDR1 MDHEN, CDR2 SYDVKM. After removal of 3 bases from V and 7 bases from J, the junction contained 4 bases not matched to a gene. CDR3 length: 16 amino acids. In nucleotides, the CDR3 is TGTGCCAGCAGTTTCACGGGACTAGCGGGAGGTAATGAGCAGTTCTTC. It codes for CASSFTGLAGGNEQFF. The full variable domain, in which reference TRBV28 and TRBJ2-1 provide the parts outside the CDR3, is DVKVTQSSRYLVKRTGEKVFLECVQDMDHENMFWYRQDPGLGLRLIYFSYDVKMKEKGDIPEGYSVSREKKERFSLILESASTNQTSMYLCASSFTGLAGGNEQFFGPGTRLTVL.

This chain uses TRBV5-6 with TRBJ2-2; perhaps TRBD2 as D (6 bases). The V and J ends lost 3 bases and 1 base respectively, with 13 bases between them. Germline assignment: CDR1 SGHDT and CDR2 YYEEEE. The CDR3 is 16 residues long. The CDR3 reads CASSYLDGRNTGELFF. Written as DNA, the CDR3 is TGTGCCAGCAGCTACCTGGACGGGAGGAACACCGGGGAGCTGTTTTTT.

In this sample, this clonotype turned up many times. The rearrangement links TRBV6-6 to TRBJ1-2; 7 nucleotides match TRBD1. The CDR3 extends over 15 amino acids. Germline loops: CDR1 MNHNY, CDR2 SVGAGI (reference sequence). J gave up 5 bases and V 1 base, and 7 bases lay outside the gene matches. CDR3: CASSYFSTGKYGYTF. The CDR3 DNA sequence: TGTGCCAGCAGTTACTTCTCGACAGGGAAATATGGCTACACCTTC.

This clonotype has a count of ten or more. The chain links TRBV20-1 to TRBJ2-7, with D possibly matching TRBD2 (5 bases). This CDR3 is built from 16 residues. V lost 1 base and J lost 6, with 22 bases in between. Germline V gene lookup returns CDR1 DFQATT and CDR2 SNEGSKA (reference sequence). CDR3 DNA sequence: TGCAGTGCTAGAGGCTCCGGACCGAACCCGGCGGGCGAGCAGTACTTC. Amino acid sequence: CSARGSGPNPAGEQYF.